Shown below are 26 T cell receptor beta chains from a single sample sequenced in a study of T cell clones after liver transplantation. Libraries were prepared by immunoSEQ multiplex PCR; TCRdb keeps only in-frame clonotypes and omits some of them. The sample has around 120,000 clones, 90% seen once; the top ten hold 0.75% to 0.85%. The material was CD4+ T cells from blood, obtained 12 months after liver transplant. The receptor set was obtained from a human patient who received a liver transplant. Part of the T cells may come from the graft donor.

The chain combines TRBV6-1 with TRBJ2-1, with D tentatively TRBD2 (5 bases). Between the trimmed V and J ends, which lost 4 bases and 6 bases, there was a span of 16 bases. The CDR3 extends over 15 amino acids. Germline V gene lookup returns CDR1 MNHNS and CDR2 SASEGT. The CDR3 spells CASSAVAPPSNEQFF. CDR3 DNA sequence: TGTGCCAGCAGTGCCGTAGCGCCGCCTAGCAATGAGCAGTTCTTC.

The chain links TRBV10-2 to TRBJ2-7, with 10 positions matching TRBD1. The CDR3 runs to 15 residues. Germline V gene sequence: CDR1 WSHSY, CDR2 SAAADI. The V gene end was trimmed by 7 bases and the J gene end by 4 bases; junction bases not matched to a gene: 10. The CDR3 bases are TGCGCCAGCAATCCGCCGGGACAGGGGAAATACGAGCAGTACTTC. Its translation: CASNPPGQGKYEQYF.

V usage is TRBV15 and J usage is TRBJ2-5; 8 bases match TRBD1. Gene TRBJ2-7 matches the end of the DNA better, so the J call may be wrong. CDR3 length equals 15 residues. CDR1 is LNHNV and CDR2 is YYDKDF in the germline V gene (reference sequence). The CDR3: CATSSARGPPFEQYF. The DNA for the CDR3 is TGTGCCACCAGCTCCGCCAGGGGGCCCCCCTTCGAGCAGTACTTC.

CDR3 bases: TGTGCCAGCAGCCCCGGCGACGGGAGGACGGGGTACAATGAGCAGTTCTTC. Protein sequence: CASSPGDGRTGYNEQFF. This sequence joins TRBV7-2 and TRBJ2-1; 7 bases align to TRBD2. The V and J ends lost 5 bases and 4 bases, in that order; junction bases with no gene match: 14. CDR1 is SGHTA and CDR2 is FQGNSA in the germline V gene. The CDR3 has 17 residues.

This chain links TRBV19 with TRBJ2-7, with D perhaps TRBD1 or TRBD2 (5 bases each). The CDR3 loop spans 12 amino acids. Trimming pared 0 bases from V and 6 bases from J, leaving 6 bases between. The germline gives CDR1 LNHDA, CDR2 SQIVND (reference sequence). The CDR3 DNA is TGTGCCAGTAGTATAGACGGGACCGAGCAGTACTTC. This gives the protein CASSIDGTEQYF.

The chain employs TRBV29-1 and TRBJ2-7; 10 nucleotides align to TRBD2. Trimming took 4 bases from V and 0 from J; bases not matched to a gene: 15. CDR1 SQVTM and CDR2 ANQGSEA come from the germline V gene. The CDR3 loop spans 18 amino acids. The CDR3 DNA sequence: TGCAGCGTTGTGCTCTGGGCTAGCGGGAGCGCCATCTCCTACGAGCAGTACTTC. Amino acids: CSVVLWASGSAISYEQYF.

In its sample, this clone was seen once. The chain couples TRBV7-9 to TRBJ2-5; D ambiguous. V lost 1 base and J 1 base, leaving 10 bases between the germline ends. Germline V gene sequence: CDR1 SEHNR, CDR2 FQNEAQ (reference sequence). The CDR3 is 15 amino acids. The CDR3 loop is CASSLGVGGQETQYF. The CDR3 coding sequence is TGTGCCAGCAGCTTAGGGGTTGGTGGCCAAGAGACCCAGTACTTC.

This chain joins TRBV5-1 and TRBJ2-3; D is perhaps TRBD2 (8 bases). The germline V and J ends were trimmed by 0 bases and 2 bases, with 34 bases remaining between them. CDR3 size: 23 residues. Looked up from germline, CDR1 is SGHRS and CDR2 is YFSETQ. In nucleotides, the CDR3 is TGCGCCAGCAGCTTGGGACAGGGTCATTGGAGAGACAGGACTAGCTGGGTCACAGATACGCAGTATTTT. This codes for CASSLGQGHWRDRTSWVTDTQYF.

The chain uses TRBV9 and TRBJ2-1; D gene uncertain. Germline CDR1 and CDR2: SGDLS and YYNGEE. The CDR3 is made up of 14 amino acids. V was cut by 3 bases and J by 2 bases, with 9 bases left in between. The CDR3 coding sequence is TGTGCCAGCAGCGAAAGGGCAGCCTACAATGAGCAGTTCTTC. It specifies CASSERAAYNEQFF.

This chain uses TRBV2 with TRBJ2-2; the D is unclear. V gave up 5 bases and J gave up 1 base, with 8 bases separating them. This CDR3 has 14 amino acids. Germline V gives CDR1 SNHLY, CDR2 FYNNEI. CDR3 region: CASSRAENTGELFF. CDR3 in DNA: TGTGCCAGCAGTAGGGCAGAGAACACCGGGGAGCTGTTTTTT.

Here the CDR3 DNA reads TGTGCCAGCAGCGTTTTAGCGGGAGAATATAACGGGGAGCTGTTTTTT. It codes for CASSVLAGEYNGELFF. This sequence joins TRBV9 and TRBJ2-2; 9 bases line up with TRBD2. This CDR3 is built from 16 residues. Germline CDR1 and CDR2: SGDLS and YYNGEE. After removal of 2 bases from V and 7 bases from J, the junction contained 9 bases not matched to a gene. The full variable domain, in which reference TRBV9 and TRBJ2-2 provide the parts outside the CDR3, is DSGVTQTPKHLITATGQRVTLRCSPRSGDLSVYWYQQSLDQGLQFLIQYYNGEERAKGNILERFSAQQFPDLHSELNLSSLELGDSALYFCASSVLAGEYNGELFFGEGSRLTVL.

The chain carries TRBV6-5 and TRBJ1-5, with D maybe TRBD1 (6 bases). The CDR3 is 15 amino acids. Germline V gives CDR1 MNHEY, CDR2 SVGAGI. Trimming removed 4 bases from V and 7 bases from J, with 17 bases in between. The chain's CDR3 is CASSSTGGGHQPQHF. The CDR3 nucleotides read TGTGCCAGCAGTTCCACCGGCGGGGGGCACCAGCCCCAGCATTTT.

J is TRBJ2-1 and V is TRBV2, with 14 bases that match TRBD2. V gave up 0 bases and J gave up 9 bases; unmatched junction bases: 4. CDR1 is SNHLY, CDR2 FYNNEI, per germline. The CDR3 is 16 amino acids. CDR3 in DNA: TGTGCCAGCAGTGAAGCGGGACTAGCGGGAGTCAGTGAGCAGTTCTTC. Its translation: CASSEAGLAGVSEQFF.

The gene calls are TRBV11-3 and TRBJ1-1; D is uncertain. CDR3 size: 14 residues. V was cut by 5 bases and J by 1 base, with 11 bases left in between. The germline CDR1 and CDR2 sequences are SGHNT and YENEEA. CDR3 bases: TGTGCCAGCAGCCCTGGCGGAAAGAACACTGAAGCTTTCTTT. Protein: CASSPGGKNTEAFF. Filled out from reference TRBV11-3 and TRBJ1-1, the complete variable domain reads EAGVVQSPRYKIIEKKQPVAFWCNPISGHNTLYWYLQNLGQGPELLIRYENEEAVDDSQLPKDRFSAERLKGVDSTLKIQPAELGDSAVYLCASSPGGKNTEAFFGQGTRLTVV.

This clone was seen a few times. This rearrangement joins TRBV29-1 to TRBJ2-1; D gene unclear. Looked up from germline, CDR1 is SQVTM and CDR2 is ANQGSEA. The V gene lost 5 bases and the J gene lost 0 bases, with 8 bases spanning the gap. The CDR3 has 13 residues. The CDR3 bases are TGCAGCGTTACGGCCACCTCCTACAATGAGCAGTTCTTC. It specifies CSVTATSYNEQFF.

V usage is TRBV7-8 and J usage is TRBJ1-2; D unresolved. This CDR3 has 15 amino acids. Per germline, CDR1 SGHVS and CDR2 FQNEAQ. V lost 4 bases, J lost 0 bases, and 12 bases lay in between. The CDR3 here is CASSSSFQANYGYTF. In DNA, the CDR3 is TGTGCCAGCAGCTCCTCCTTCCAGGCTAACTATGGCTACACCTTC.

The V and J genes are TRBV6-5 and TRBJ2-1; D gene uncertain. CDR1 and CDR2 from the germline V gene are MNHEY and SVGAGI. Trimming stripped 5 bases from V and 6 bases from J, with 5 bases between. The CDR3 loop spans 11 amino acids. The CDR3 DNA sequence: TGTGCCAGCAGTGAAAGCAATGAGCAGTTCTTC. Translated, it gives CASSESNEQFF.

In DNA, the CDR3 is TGTGCCAGCAGCCGAGAGGCAGGGGGCCTCTCCTACGAGCAGTACTTC. Its translation: CASSREAGGLSYEQYF. This chain joins TRBV7-2 and TRBJ2-7, with TRBD1 matching 8 bases. The CDR3 extends over 16 amino acids. CDR1 and CDR2 (germline): SGHTA, FQGNSA. V gave up 5 bases and J gave up 0 bases; unmatched junction bases: 9.

V usage is TRBV9 and J usage is TRBJ2-5; tentative D call: TRBD1 (5 bases). The germline V and J ends were trimmed by 0 bases and 4 bases, with 16 bases remaining between them. Germline V gene data show CDR1 as SGDLS and CDR2 as YYNGEE. The CDR3 has 16 amino acids. In DNA, the CDR3 is TGTGCCAGCAGCGTAGCCCCCAGGGTAGTAGGAGAGACCCAGTACTTC. Its protein product is CASSVAPRVVGETQYF.

Remarks on this clone: Other nucleotide sequences from this sample produce the same CDR3. V is TRBV29-1 and J is TRBJ2-2, with unresolved D. CDR3 size: 13 residues. CDR1 is SQVTM, CDR2 ANQGSEA, per germline. V was trimmed by 3 bases and J by 3 bases, leaving 8 bases between them. This CDR3 reads CSVDLGYTGELFF. The CDR3, as DNA: TGCAGCGTTGATCTGGGTTACACCGGGGAGCTGTTTTTT.

The rearrangement uses TRBV25-1 and TRBJ1-2; the D is unclear. The germline V gene encodes CDR1 MGHDK and CDR2 SYGVNS. The CDR3 has 17 amino acids. V lost 0 bases and J 3 bases, leaving 17 bases between the germline ends. CDR3 loop: CASSEYAVRGKDYGYTF. In DNA, the CDR3 is TGTGCCAGCAGTGAATATGCAGTTCGGGGTAAGGACTATGGCTACACCTTC.

The chain carries TRBV20-1 and TRBJ2-1; D gene ambiguous. CDR1 and CDR2 (germline): DFQATT, SNEGSKA (reference sequence). The V end was cut by 4 bases, the J end by 6 bases, with 7 bases between. The CDR3 sequence is 11 residues long. This CDR3 is CSATDFNEQFF. CDR3 nucleotides: TGCAGTGCTACAGACTTCAATGAGCAGTTCTTC.

The chain links TRBV9 to TRBJ1-3; D is unresolved. From germline, CDR1 is SGDLS and CDR2 YYNGEE. Trimming removed 4 bases from V and 0 bases from J, with 14 bases in between. This CDR3 comprises 16 residues. CDR3 nucleotides: TGTGCCAGCAGCCGATTCAGCGAGAGCTCTGGAAACACCATATATTTT. Translating it yields CASSRFSESSGNTIYF.

This clone has more than one count but fewer than ten. This chain uses TRBV30 with TRBJ2-5; 10 bases match TRBD2. CDR1 and CDR2 from the germline V gene are GTSNPN and SVGIG (reference sequence). With V trimmed by 3 bases and J by 5 bases, 6 bases remained unmatched. There are 14 residues in the CDR3. CDR3 DNA sequence: TGTGCCTGGAGAATAGCGGGAGGAGGGGAGACCCAGTACTTC. Translated: CAWRIAGGGETQYF.

The rearrangement uses TRBV28 and TRBJ2-5; 9 positions match TRBD1. The J segment lost 4 bases and the V segment lost 8 bases, leaving 5 bases of the junction unmatched. Looked up from germline, CDR1 is MDHEN and CDR2 is SYDVKM. CDR3 length: 13 amino acids. The CDR3 coding sequence is TGTGCCAGCTCCGGGACAGGGAGAGAGACCCAGTACTTC. Protein product: CASSGTGRETQYF.

Notes on this clone: The same CDR3 is also encoded by other DNA sequences in this sample. The chain links TRBV27 to TRBJ2-2; 8 nucleotides agree with TRBD2. This CDR3 has 15 amino acids. V gave up 2 bases and J gave up 1 base; unmatched junction bases: 0. The germline gives CDR1 MNHEY, CDR2 SMNVEV (reference sequence). The CDR3 DNA reads as TGTGCCAGCAGTTTAACTAGCGGGAACACCGGGGAGCTGTTTTTT. This encodes CASSLTSGNTGELFF.